This T cell receptor (beta chain) originates from a study of identical twins. This clonotype was picked up many times. TCRdb re-analysed the 5' RACE reads in MiXCR, keeping a single row per CDR3 protein. The sample includes roughly 250,000 distinct CDR3 sequences, over 13% of them seen just once. This TCR was recovered from a woman aged 18-29 years in good health. The sequencing input was memory (CD45RO+) T cells sorted from blood.

The CDR3 sequence is CAISGRGDTGELFF. The CDR3 DNA reads as TGTGCCATCTCGGGGCGTGGGGACACCGGGGAGCTGTTTTTT. The V gene is TRBV10-3, the J gene TRBJ2-2, with D perhaps matching TRBD1 or TRBD2 (5 bases each). The CDR3 sequence is 14 residues long. The V gene's germline CDR1 is ENHRY and CDR2 SYGVKD. V dropped 8 bases and J dropped 3 bases, with 13 bases sitting between them.